A selection of T cell receptor beta chains follows, all from one sample in a study of PD-1 blockade in mismatch repair-deficient tumors. TCRdb's table, derived via immunoSEQ multiplex PCR, lists solely in-frame clones and lacks some. The table shows about 79,000 clones, with about 82% occurring only once. This specimen was peripheral blood, taken 44 weeks after starting pembrolizumab. These receptors all stem from an adult with mismatch repair-deficient cancer. The CDR3 runs from the conserved cysteine through the conserved F or W. The order of the fields is clone size, J gene, V gene, D gene, CDR3 DNA, CDR3 protein. D genes are given only for firm matches. Expanded clones are given a class, and other clones once, few, many or no size at all.

clone_size: many
j_call: TRBJ1-2
v_call: TRBV5-1
d_call: .
cdr3_nt: TGCGCCAGCAGGTTAGAGGGTGGCTACACCTTC
cdr3_aa: CASRLEGGYTF

clone_size: .
j_call: TRBJ2-4
v_call: TRBV19
d_call: .
cdr3_nt: TGTGCCAGTAGTATATCCAGGACCGCAATAGCCAAAAACATTCAGTACTTC
cdr3_aa: CASSISRTAIAKNIQYF

clone_size: few
j_call: TRBJ1-5
v_call: TRBV6-1
d_call: .
cdr3_nt: TGTGCCATCCGCGGCGGCCGGGGTAAGCCCCAGCATTTT
cdr3_aa: CAIRGGRGKPQHF

clone_size: .
j_call: TRBJ2-3
v_call: TRBV9
d_call: .
cdr3_nt: TGTGCCAGCAGCGCCACGCGTATTACAGATACGCAGTATTTT
cdr3_aa: CASSATRITDTQYF

clone_size: .
j_call: TRBJ2-1
v_call: TRBV27
d_call: .
cdr3_nt: TGTGCCAGCAGCTCCACACTCGACAGTTACAATGAGCAGTTCTTC
cdr3_aa: CASSSTLDSYNEQFF

clone_size: few
j_call: TRBJ2-1
v_call: TRBV5-4
d_call: .
cdr3_nt: TGTGCCAGCAGCTTGGCAGGTAGCATGACCTACAATGAGCAGTTCTTC
cdr3_aa: CASSLAGSMTYNEQFF

clone_size: .
j_call: TRBJ1-4
v_call: TRBV7-6
d_call: TRBD1
cdr3_nt: TGTGCCAGCAGCCCACTCCTTAGACAGGGTGGCTCGGTAAAACTGTTTTTT
cdr3_aa: CASSPLLRQGGSVKLFF

clone_size: .
j_call: TRBJ2-5
v_call: TRBV5-4
d_call: .
cdr3_nt: TGTGCCAGCAGCTCGCCCACGGGAGAAGAGACCCAGTACTTC
cdr3_aa: CASSSPTGEETQYF

clone_size: once
j_call: TRBJ2-6
v_call: TRBV11-2
d_call: .
cdr3_nt: TGTGCCAGCGGAGGGGCGCAATCGGTCTCTGGGGCCAACGTCCTGACTTTC
cdr3_aa: CASGGAQSVSGANVLTF

clone_size: once
j_call: TRBJ1-1
v_call: TRBV7-9
d_call: TRBD1
cdr3_nt: TGTGCCAGCAGCGCGACAGGGGCGAACACTGAAGCTTTCTTT
cdr3_aa: CASSATGANTEAFF

clone_size: .
j_call: TRBJ1-1
v_call: TRBV9
d_call: .
cdr3_nt: TGTGCCAGCAGCGCGGACCCCGGTGTGGCTTTCTTT
cdr3_aa: CASSADPGVAFF

clone_size: .
j_call: TRBJ2-5
v_call: TRBV4-3
d_call: .
cdr3_nt: TGCGCCAGCAGCCAAGTCGGCGGTGGCGGGACCCAGTACTTC
cdr3_aa: CASSQVGGGGTQYF

clone_size: .
j_call: TRBJ2-1
v_call: TRBV30
d_call: TRBD2
cdr3_nt: TGTGCCTGGAGTGGACTAGCTGAGCAGTTCTTC
cdr3_aa: CAWSGLAEQFF

clone_size: .
j_call: TRBJ1-1
v_call: TRBV9
d_call: .
cdr3_nt: TGTGCCAGCAGCCAGGGCGGGGGCCTGAACACTGAAGCTTTCTTT
cdr3_aa: CASSQGGGLNTEAFF

clone_size: .
j_call: TRBJ1-2
v_call: TRBV7-3
d_call: .
cdr3_nt: TGTGCCAGCAGCTTATCGGGGACTAACTATGGCTACACCTTC
cdr3_aa: CASSLSGTNYGYTF

clone_size: .
j_call: TRBJ2-3
v_call: TRBV9
d_call: .
cdr3_nt: TGTGCCAGCAGCGTAGCCGACTATACAGATACGCAGTATTTT
cdr3_aa: CASSVADYTDTQYF

clone_size: .
j_call: TRBJ2-3
v_call: TRBV19
d_call: .
cdr3_nt: TGTGCCAGTAAAACAAGGTCGGGGGATACGCAGTATTTT
cdr3_aa: CASKTRSGDTQYF

clone_size: few
j_call: TRBJ2-1
v_call: TRBV30
d_call: .
cdr3_nt: TGTGCCTGGAAAGGTGGCTCCTACAATGAGCAGTTCTTC
cdr3_aa: CAWKGGSYNEQFF

clone_size: .
j_call: TRBJ1-1
v_call: TRBV11-2
d_call: .
cdr3_nt: TGTGCCAGCAGCTTGGGGACGACGGTGAACACTGAAGCTTTCTTT
cdr3_aa: CASSLGTTVNTEAFF

clone_size: once
j_call: TRBJ1-1
v_call: TRBV5-8
d_call: TRBD1
cdr3_nt: TGTGCCAGCAGCGGTACCGGGACAGTGAACACTGAAGCTTTCTTT
cdr3_aa: CASSGTGTVNTEAFF

clone_size: .
j_call: TRBJ2-3
v_call: TRBV7-2
d_call: .
cdr3_nt: TGTGCCAGCAGCATTACTGGGGGTGTTGGCACAGATACGCAGTATTTT
cdr3_aa: CASSITGGVGTDTQYF

clone_size: .
j_call: TRBJ2-7
v_call: TRBV7-8
d_call: .
cdr3_nt: TGTGCCAGCAGCATGGACACACTATACGAGCAGTACTTC
cdr3_aa: CASSMDTLYEQYF

clone_size: .
j_call: TRBJ2-5
v_call: TRBV15
d_call: TRBD2
cdr3_nt: TGTGCCACCAGCAGAGAATTAGCGGGAGGAGGGGAGACCCAGTACTTC
cdr3_aa: CATSRELAGGGETQYF

clone_size: .
j_call: TRBJ2-1
v_call: TRBV6-5
d_call: TRBD1
cdr3_nt: TGTGCCAGCAGTTACACTAGGACAGGGAGGAATGAGCAGTTCTTC
cdr3_aa: CASSYTRTGRNEQFF

clone_size: .
j_call: TRBJ2-7
v_call: TRBV9
d_call: TRBD2
cdr3_nt: TGTGCCAGCAGCGTCAGCGGGACCTCCTACGAGCAGTACTTC
cdr3_aa: CASSVSGTSYEQYF

clone_size: few
j_call: TRBJ2-1
v_call: TRBV7-9
d_call: .
cdr3_nt: TGTGCCGCGGCGGGGCGGTCCTACAATGAGCAGTTCTTC
cdr3_aa: CAAAGRSYNEQFF